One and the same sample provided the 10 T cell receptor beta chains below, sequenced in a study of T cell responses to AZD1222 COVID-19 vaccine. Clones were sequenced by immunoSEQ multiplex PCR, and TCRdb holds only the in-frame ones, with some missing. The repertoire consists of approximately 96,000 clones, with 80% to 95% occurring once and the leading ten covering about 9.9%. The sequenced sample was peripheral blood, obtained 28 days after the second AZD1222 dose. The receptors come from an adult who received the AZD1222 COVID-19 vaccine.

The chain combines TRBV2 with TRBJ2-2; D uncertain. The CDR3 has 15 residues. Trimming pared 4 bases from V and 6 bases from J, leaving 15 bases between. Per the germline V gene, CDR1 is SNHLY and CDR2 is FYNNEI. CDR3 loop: CASSGLLNPSGELFF. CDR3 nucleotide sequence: TGTGCCAGCAGTGGACTCTTAAACCCGTCCGGGGAGCTGTTTTTT.

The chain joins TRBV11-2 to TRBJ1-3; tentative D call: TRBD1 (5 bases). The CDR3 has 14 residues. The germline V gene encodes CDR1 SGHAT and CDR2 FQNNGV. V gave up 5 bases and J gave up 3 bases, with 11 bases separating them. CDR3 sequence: CASSLWDRGNTIYF. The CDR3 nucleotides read TGTGCCAGCAGCCTATGGGACCGTGGAAACACCATATATTTT.

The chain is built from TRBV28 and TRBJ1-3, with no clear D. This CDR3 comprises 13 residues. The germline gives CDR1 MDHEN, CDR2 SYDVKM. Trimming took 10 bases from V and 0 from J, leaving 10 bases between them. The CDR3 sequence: CATVSSSGNTIYF. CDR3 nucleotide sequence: TGTGCCACAGTTTCCAGCTCTGGAAACACCATATATTTT.

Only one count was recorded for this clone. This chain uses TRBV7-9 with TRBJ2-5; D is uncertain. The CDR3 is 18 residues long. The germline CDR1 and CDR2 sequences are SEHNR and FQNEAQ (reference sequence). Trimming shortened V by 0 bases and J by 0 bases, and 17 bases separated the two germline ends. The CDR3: CASSLASARKLYQETQYF. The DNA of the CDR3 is TGTGCCAGCAGCTTAGCGTCGGCCAGGAAACTATACCAAGAGACCCAGTACTTC.

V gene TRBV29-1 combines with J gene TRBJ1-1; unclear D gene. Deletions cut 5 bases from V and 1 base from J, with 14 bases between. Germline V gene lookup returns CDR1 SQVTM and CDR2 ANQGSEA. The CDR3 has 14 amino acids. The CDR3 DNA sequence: TGCAGCGTTCTTCCCCTCCGGGAGAACACTGAAGCTTTCTTT. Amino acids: CSVLPLRENTEAFF.

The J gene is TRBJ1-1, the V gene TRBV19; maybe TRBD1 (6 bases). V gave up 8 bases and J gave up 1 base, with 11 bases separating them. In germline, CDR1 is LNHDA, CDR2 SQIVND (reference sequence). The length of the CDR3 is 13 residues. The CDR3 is CASVGQPNTEAFF. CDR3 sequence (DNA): TGTGCCAGTGTCGGACAGCCGAACACTGAAGCTTTCTTT.

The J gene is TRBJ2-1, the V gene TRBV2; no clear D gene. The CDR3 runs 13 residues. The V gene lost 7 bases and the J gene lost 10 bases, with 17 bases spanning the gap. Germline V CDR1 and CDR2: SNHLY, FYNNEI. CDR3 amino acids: CASTSQSRTEQFF. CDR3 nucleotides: TGTGCCAGCACCTCTCAGAGTCGGACCGAGCAGTTCTTC.

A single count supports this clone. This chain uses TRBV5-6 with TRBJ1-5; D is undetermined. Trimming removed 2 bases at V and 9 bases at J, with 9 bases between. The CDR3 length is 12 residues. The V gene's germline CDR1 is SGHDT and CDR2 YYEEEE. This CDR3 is CASSFKEGPQHF. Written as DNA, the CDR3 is TGTGCCAGCAGCTTTAAGGAAGGGCCCCAGCATTTT.

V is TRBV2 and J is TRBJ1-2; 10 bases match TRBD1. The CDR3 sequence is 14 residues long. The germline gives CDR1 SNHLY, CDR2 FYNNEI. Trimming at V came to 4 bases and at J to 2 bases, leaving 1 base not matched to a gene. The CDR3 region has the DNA TGTGCCAGCAGTGGGGACAGGGGAAACTATGGCTACACCTTC. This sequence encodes CASSGDRGNYGYTF.

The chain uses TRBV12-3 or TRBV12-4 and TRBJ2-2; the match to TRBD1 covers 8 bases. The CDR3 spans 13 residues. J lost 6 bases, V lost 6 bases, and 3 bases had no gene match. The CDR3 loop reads CASRTTGAGELFF. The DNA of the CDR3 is TGTGCCAGCAGGACGACAGGGGCCGGGGAGCTGTTTTTT.